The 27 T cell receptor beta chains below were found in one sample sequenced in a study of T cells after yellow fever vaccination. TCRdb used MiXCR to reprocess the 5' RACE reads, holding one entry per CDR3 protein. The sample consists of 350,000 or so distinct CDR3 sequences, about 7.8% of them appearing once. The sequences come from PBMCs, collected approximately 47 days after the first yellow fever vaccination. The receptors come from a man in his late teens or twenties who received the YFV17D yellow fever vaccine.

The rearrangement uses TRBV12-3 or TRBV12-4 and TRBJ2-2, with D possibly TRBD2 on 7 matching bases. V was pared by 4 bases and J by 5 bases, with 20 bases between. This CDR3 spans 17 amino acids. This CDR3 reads CASSSRSGGLSTGELFF. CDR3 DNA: TGTGCCAGCAGTTCCCGTTCGGGGGGCCTATCGACCGGGGAGCTGTTTTTT.

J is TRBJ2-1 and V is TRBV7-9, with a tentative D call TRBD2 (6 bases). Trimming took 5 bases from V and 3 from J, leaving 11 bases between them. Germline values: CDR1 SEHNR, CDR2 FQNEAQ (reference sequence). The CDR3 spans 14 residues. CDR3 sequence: CASSLEGLYNEQFF. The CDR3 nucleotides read TGTGCCAGCAGCCTAGAGGGACTCTACAATGAGCAGTTCTTC.

The CDR3 is CASSSGRGSYEQYV. The CDR3 coding sequence is TGTGCCAGCAGTTCAGGACGGGGTTCCTACGAGCAGTACGTC. This sequence joins TRBV28 and TRBJ2-7, with D possibly matching TRBD2 (5 bases). The V gene's germline CDR1 is MDHEN and CDR2 SYDVKM. Trimming stripped 4 bases from V and 1 base from J, with 11 bases between. The CDR3 sequence is 14 residues long.

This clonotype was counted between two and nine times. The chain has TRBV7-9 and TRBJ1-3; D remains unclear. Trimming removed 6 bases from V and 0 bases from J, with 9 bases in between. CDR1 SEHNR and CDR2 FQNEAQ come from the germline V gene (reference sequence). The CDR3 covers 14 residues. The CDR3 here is CASRGESSGNTIYF. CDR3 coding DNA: TGTGCCAGCAGGGGCGAGAGCTCTGGAAACACCATATATTTT.

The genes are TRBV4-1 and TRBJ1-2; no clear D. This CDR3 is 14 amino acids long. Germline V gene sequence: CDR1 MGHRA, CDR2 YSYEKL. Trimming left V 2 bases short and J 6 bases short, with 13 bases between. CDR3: CASSQPGRLDGYTF. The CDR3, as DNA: TGCGCCAGCAGCCAACCCGGGAGATTGGATGGCTACACCTTC.

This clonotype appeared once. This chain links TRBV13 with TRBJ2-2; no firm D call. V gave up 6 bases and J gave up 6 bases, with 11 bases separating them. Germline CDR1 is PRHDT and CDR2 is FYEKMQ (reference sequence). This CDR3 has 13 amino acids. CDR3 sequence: CASRSELAGELFF. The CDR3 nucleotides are TGTGCCAGCAGGTCTGAGCTGGCCGGGGAGCTGTTTTTT.

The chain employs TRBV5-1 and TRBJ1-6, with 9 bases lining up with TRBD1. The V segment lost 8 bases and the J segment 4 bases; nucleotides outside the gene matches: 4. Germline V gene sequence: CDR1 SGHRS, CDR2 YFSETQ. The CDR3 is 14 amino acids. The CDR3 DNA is TGCGCCAGTGGACAGGGGCAATATAATTCACCCCTCCACTTT. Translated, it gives CASGQGQYNSPLHF.

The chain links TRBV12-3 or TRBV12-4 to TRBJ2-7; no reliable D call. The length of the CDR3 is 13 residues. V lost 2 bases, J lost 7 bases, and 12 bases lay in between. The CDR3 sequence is CASSLYVGGEQYF. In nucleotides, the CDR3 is TGTGCCAGCAGTTTATATGTGGGTGGAGAGCAGTACTTC.

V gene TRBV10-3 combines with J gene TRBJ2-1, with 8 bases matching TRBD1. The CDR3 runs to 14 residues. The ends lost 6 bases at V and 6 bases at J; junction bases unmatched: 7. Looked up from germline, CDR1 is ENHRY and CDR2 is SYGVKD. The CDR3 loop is CAIRDRDRLNEQFF. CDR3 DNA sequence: TGTGCCATCAGAGACCGGGACAGGCTCAATGAGCAGTTCTTC.

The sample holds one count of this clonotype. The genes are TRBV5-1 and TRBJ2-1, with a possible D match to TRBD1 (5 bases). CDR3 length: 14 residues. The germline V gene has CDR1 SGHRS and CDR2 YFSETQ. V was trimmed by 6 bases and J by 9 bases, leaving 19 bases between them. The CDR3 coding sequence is TGCGCCAGCAACCCTACCTTCACGGACACTGAGCAGTTCTTC. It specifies CASNPTFTDTEQFF.

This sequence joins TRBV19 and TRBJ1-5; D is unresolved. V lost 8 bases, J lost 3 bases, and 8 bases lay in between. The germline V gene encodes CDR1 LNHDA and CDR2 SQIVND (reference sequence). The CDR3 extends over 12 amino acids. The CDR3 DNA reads TGTGCCAGTCGGGTCTACAATCAGCCCCAGCATTTT. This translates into CASRVYNQPQHF.

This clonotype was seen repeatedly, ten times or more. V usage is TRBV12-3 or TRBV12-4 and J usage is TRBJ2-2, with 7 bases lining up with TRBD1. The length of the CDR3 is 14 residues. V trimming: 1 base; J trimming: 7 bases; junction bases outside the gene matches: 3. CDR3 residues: CASSLENRGGELFF. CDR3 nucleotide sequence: TGTGCCAGCAGTTTAGAAAACAGGGGCGGGGAGCTGTTTTTT.

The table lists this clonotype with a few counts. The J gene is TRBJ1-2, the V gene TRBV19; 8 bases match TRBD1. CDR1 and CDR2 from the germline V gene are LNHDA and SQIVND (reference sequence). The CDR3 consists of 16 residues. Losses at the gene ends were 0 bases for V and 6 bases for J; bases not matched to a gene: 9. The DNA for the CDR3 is TGTGCCAGTAGTATAGATCACGTTAGGACAGGGAATGGCTACACCTTC. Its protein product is CASSIDHVRTGNGYTF.

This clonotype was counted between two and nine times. The CDR3 nucleotides are TGTGCCAGCAGTTACAGTGTGGACTACGAGCAGTACGTC. Its protein product is CASSYSVDYEQYV. This chain connects TRBV6-2 or TRBV6-3 to TRBJ2-7; D not resolved. Trimming took off 2 bases at V and 3 bases at J, with 8 bases between the two ends. CDR1 is MNHEY and CDR2 is SVGEGT in the germline V gene. CDR3 length equals 13 residues.

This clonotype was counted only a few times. CDR3 amino acids: CASSIATRQGTDTQYF. The CDR3 DNA reads as TGTGCCAGCAGCATCGCTACCCGACAGGGCACAGATACGCAGTATTTT. V gene TRBV7-2 combines with J gene TRBJ2-3, with D perhaps TRBD1 (6 bases). This CDR3 is built from 16 residues. The V end lost 5 bases, the J end lost 1 base, and 16 bases lay between the germline ends. Germline assignment: CDR1 SGHTA and CDR2 FQGNSA.

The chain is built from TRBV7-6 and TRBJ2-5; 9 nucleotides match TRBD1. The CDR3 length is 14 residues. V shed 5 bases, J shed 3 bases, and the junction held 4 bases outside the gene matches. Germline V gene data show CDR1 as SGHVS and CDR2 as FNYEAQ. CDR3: CASSTRTGEETQYF. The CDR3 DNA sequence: TGTGCCAGCAGCACCCGGACAGGGGAAGAGACCCAGTACTTC.

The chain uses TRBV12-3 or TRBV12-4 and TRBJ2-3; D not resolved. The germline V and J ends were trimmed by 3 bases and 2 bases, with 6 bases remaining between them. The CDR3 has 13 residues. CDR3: CASSLPPTDTQYF. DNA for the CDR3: TGTGCCAGCAGTTTGCCACCCACAGATACGCAGTATTTT.

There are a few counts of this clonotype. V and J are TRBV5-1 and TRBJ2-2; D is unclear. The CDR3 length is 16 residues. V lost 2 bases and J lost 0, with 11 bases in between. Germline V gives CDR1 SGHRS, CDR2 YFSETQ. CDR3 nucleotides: TGCGCCAGCAGCTTTAAATCAGGCACGAACACCGGGGAGCTGTTTTTT. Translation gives CASSFKSGTNTGELFF.

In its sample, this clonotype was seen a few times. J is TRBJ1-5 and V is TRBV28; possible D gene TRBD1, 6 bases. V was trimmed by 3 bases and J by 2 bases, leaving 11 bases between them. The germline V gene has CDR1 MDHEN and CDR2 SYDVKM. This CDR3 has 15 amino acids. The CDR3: CASSFAGVGNQPQHF. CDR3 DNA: TGTGCCAGCAGTTTTGCAGGGGTTGGCAATCAGCCCCAGCATTTT.

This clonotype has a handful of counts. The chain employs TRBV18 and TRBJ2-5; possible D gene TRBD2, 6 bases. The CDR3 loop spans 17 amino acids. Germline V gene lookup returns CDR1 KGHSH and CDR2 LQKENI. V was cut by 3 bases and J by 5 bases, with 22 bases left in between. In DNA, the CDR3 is TGTGCCAGCTCACCCTCGCGGGGCCTCCGTCCGGGGGAGACCCAGTACTTC. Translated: CASSPSRGLRPGETQYF. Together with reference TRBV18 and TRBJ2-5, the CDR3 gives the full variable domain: NAGVMQNPRHLVRRRGQEARLRCSPMKGHSHVYWYRQLPEEGLKFMVYLQKENIIDESGMPKERFSAEFPKEGPSILRIQQVVRGDSAAYFCASSPSRGLRPGETQYFGPGTRLLVL.

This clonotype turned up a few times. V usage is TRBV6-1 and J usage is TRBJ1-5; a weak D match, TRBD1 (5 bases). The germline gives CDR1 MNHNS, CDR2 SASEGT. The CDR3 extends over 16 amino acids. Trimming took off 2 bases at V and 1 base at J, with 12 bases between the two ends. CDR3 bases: TGTGCCAGCAGTGAATGGATTGCAGGGAGCAATCAGCCCCAGCATTTT. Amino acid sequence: CASSEWIAGSNQPQHF.

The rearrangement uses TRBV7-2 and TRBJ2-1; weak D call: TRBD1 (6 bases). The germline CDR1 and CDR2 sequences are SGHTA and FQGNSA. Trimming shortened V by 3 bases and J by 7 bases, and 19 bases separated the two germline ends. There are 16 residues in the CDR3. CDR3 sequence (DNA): TGTGCCAGCAGCTTTTATCCAGGGGCTAATATGAATGAGCAGTTCTTC. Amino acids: CASSFYPGANMNEQFF.

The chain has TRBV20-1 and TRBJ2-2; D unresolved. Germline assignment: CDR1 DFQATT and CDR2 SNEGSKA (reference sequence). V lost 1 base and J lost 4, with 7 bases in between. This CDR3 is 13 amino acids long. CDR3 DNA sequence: TGCAGTGCTAGAGGCGGCCTCACCGGGGAGCTGTTTTTT. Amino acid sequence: CSARGGLTGELFF.

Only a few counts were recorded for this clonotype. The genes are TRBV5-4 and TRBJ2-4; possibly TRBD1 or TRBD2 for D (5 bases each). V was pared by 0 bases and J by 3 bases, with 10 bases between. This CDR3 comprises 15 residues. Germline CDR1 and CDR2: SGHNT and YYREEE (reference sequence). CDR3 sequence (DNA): TGTGCCAGCAGCTTGGTTAAGAGGGGCAAAAACATTCAGTACTTC. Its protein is CASSLVKRGKNIQYF.

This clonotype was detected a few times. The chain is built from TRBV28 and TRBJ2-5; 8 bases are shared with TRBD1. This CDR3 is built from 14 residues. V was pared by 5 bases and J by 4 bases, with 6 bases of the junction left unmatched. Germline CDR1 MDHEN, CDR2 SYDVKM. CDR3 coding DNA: TGTGCCAGCAGTCCAGGGGGCCGTACAGAGACCCAGTACTTC. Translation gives CASSPGGRTETQYF.

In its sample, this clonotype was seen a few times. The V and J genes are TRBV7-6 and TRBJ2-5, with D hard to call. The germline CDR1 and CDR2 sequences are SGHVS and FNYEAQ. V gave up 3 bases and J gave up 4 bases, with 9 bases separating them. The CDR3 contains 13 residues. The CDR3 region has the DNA TGTGCCAGCAGCTTTGTCTCCGCAGAGACCCAGTACTTC. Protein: CASSFVSAETQYF.

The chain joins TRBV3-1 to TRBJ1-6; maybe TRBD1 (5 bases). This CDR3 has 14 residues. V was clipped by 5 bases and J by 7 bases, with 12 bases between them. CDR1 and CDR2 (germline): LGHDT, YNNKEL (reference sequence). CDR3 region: CASSSRDGNSPLHF. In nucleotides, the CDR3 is TGTGCCAGCAGCAGCCGGGACGGGAATTCACCCCTCCACTTT.